These 4 T cell receptor beta chains were sequenced from one sample in a study of cytomegalovirus exposure and HLA in healthy donors. Clones were read by immunoSEQ multiplex PCR, and TCRdb kept only the in-frame ones, dropping some. The sample holds roughly 140,000 clones; 85% to 90% are singletons and the top ten take 3% to 3.5%. Input material: PBMCs. The receptor source for this set is a woman in her late teens or twenties in good health and CMV-seropositive.

This CDR3 reads CASSLLLAGGDEQYF. The CDR3 DNA sequence: TGTGCCAGCAGCTTACTCCTAGCGGGAGGGGACGAGCAGTACTTC. V and J are TRBV7-9 and TRBJ2-7; 12 bases fit TRBD2. Per germline, CDR1 SEHNR and CDR2 FQNEAQ (reference sequence). V was clipped by 2 bases and J by 5 bases; unmatched bases: 4. This CDR3 region has 15 residues.

This clone is a singleton in its sample. The chain is built from TRBV6-6 and TRBJ2-1; TRBD2 matches 9 bases. CDR1 and CDR2 from the germline V gene are MNHNY and SVGAGI (reference sequence). V shed 6 bases, J shed 6 bases, and the junction held 12 bases outside the gene matches. This CDR3 is 16 amino acids long. CDR3 sequence reads: CASSRRRASGINEQFF. For the CDR3, the DNA is TGTGCCAGCAGCAGACGACGGGCTAGCGGGATCAATGAGCAGTTCTTC.

This clone was seen once. The chain joins TRBV7-2 to TRBJ2-1; D is uncertain. Germline V CDR1 and CDR2: SGHTA, FQGNSA. V lost 3 bases and J lost 0, with 12 bases in between. The CDR3 loop spans 16 amino acids. CDR3 in amino acids: CASSFSPASSYNEQFF. The DNA of the CDR3 is TGTGCCAGCAGCTTTAGTCCAGCGAGCTCCTACAATGAGCAGTTCTTC.

The chain has TRBV6-5 and TRBJ2-1; D gene uncertain. The CDR3 spans 12 residues. Germline V gives CDR1 MNHEY, CDR2 SVGAGI. V was trimmed by 6 bases and J by 8 bases, leaving 11 bases between them. CDR3 protein: CASRHPGYEQFF. The CDR3 coding sequence is TGTGCCAGCAGACACCCCGGGTATGAGCAGTTCTTC.